The 27 T cell receptor beta chains presented below share a single source sample, sequenced in a study of technical replicates of blood from a handful of donors. Repertoires were generated with immunoSEQ multiplex PCR, while TCRdb's copy carries only in-frame clones and drops some. This sample yields almost 65,000 clones, of which approximately 83% are seen a single time; less than 6.5% belongs to the top ten. The sample taken for sequencing was PBMCs. These TCRs come from a human donor in good health. Some clones in this sample may be carry-over from other donors' samples.

The J gene is TRBJ2-3, the V gene TRBV7-8; 7 nucleotides align to TRBD2. The CDR3 is 16 residues long. V shed 4 bases, J shed 0 bases, and the junction held 7 bases outside the gene matches. Germline loops: CDR1 SGHVS, CDR2 FQNEAQ. Written as DNA, the CDR3 is TGTGCCAGCAGCTCGGGACTATATTCTAGCACAGATACGCAGTATTTT. It translates to CASSSGLYSSTDTQYF.

The rearrangement joins TRBV7-9 to TRBJ2-4; 7 bases match TRBD1. The CDR3 is 16 amino acids. The V gene's germline CDR1 is SEHNR and CDR2 FQNEAQ (reference sequence). Germline trimming cut 4 bases from V and 0 bases from J; bases unmatched to any gene: 6. The CDR3 loop reads CASSYNRGLAKNIQYF. The CDR3 bases are TGTGCCAGCAGCTACAACAGGGGTCTAGCCAAAAACATTCAGTACTTC.

This chain joins TRBV19 and TRBJ2-1; D unresolved. CDR1 is LNHDA, CDR2 SQIVND, per germline (reference sequence). V shed 1 base and J shed 7 bases, with 8 bases lying between them. The CDR3 length is 13 residues. CDR3 sequence (DNA): TGTGCCAGTAGTATAGGGCTGTTAAATGAGCAGTTCTTC. It translates to CASSIGLLNEQFF.

The rearrangement joins TRBV7-9 to TRBJ2-3, with 12 positions matching TRBD2. The germline V gene has CDR1 SEHNR and CDR2 FQNEAQ (reference sequence). The CDR3 extends over 18 amino acids. V shed 1 base and J 4 bases; nucleotides not matched to a gene: 9. CDR3 DNA: TGTGCCAGCAGCTTAGGGGCTAGCGGGGGGGCCGTCGCAGATACGCAGTATTTT. Its protein is CASSLGASGGAVADTQYF.

The chain employs TRBV5-1 and TRBJ1-1; D call uncertain. The CDR3 loop spans 14 amino acids. The germline V gene has CDR1 SGHRS and CDR2 YFSETQ. The ends were cut back, 0 bases at V and 1 base at J, with 7 bases in the middle. The CDR3 DNA reads TGCGCCAGCAGCTTGGACGGTGGGAACACTGAAGCTTTCTTT. Encoded protein: CASSLDGGNTEAFF. The full variable domain, with the rest looked up from reference TRBV5-1 and TRBJ1-1, is KAGVTQTPRYLIKTRGQQVTLSCSPISGHRSVSWYQQTPGQGLQFLFEYFSETQRNKGNFPGRFSGRQFSNSRSEMNVSTLELGDSALYLCASSLDGGNTEAFFGQGTRLTVV.

The V call is TRBV4-2, the J call TRBJ1-6, with D possibly matching TRBD1 (5 bases). Germline CDR1 reads LGHNA; CDR2 reads YNFKEQ. This CDR3 is built from 15 residues. V shed 2 bases and J shed 8 bases, with 13 bases lying between them. The CDR3 region is CASSQNGGDHSPLHF. CDR3 in DNA: TGTGCCAGCAGCCAAAACGGGGGGGACCATTCACCCCTCCACTTT.

The count of this clone is one. The V call is TRBV29-1, the J call TRBJ2-2, with 9 bases lining up with TRBD2. Germline V gene lookup returns CDR1 SQVTM and CDR2 ANQGSEA. V lost 6 bases to trimming and J lost 7 bases; unmatched junction nucleotides: 12. The CDR3 runs to 15 residues. The CDR3 DNA is TGCAGCGTCCCAAGGGCGGGGGGGCCTGTCGGGGAGCTGTTTTTT. Translating it yields CSVPRAGGPVGELFF.

The chain is built from TRBV14 and TRBJ1-2, with D possibly being TRBD1 (6 bases). This CDR3 is built from 14 residues. Trimming shortened V by 4 bases and J by 0 bases, and 9 bases separated the two germline ends. From germline, CDR1 is SGHDN and CDR2 FVKESK. The CDR3 DNA is TGTGCCAGCAGCCCGGACAGTACTAACTATGGCTACACCTTC. Residues: CASSPDSTNYGYTF.

This chain connects TRBV5-1 to TRBJ1-6, with no clear D. The CDR3 has 13 amino acids. Germline V lookup: CDR1 SGHRS, CDR2 YFSETQ. The ends were cut back, 2 bases at V and 10 bases at J, with 10 bases in the middle. The CDR3 DNA sequence: TGCGCCAGCAGCTTCCGGGATGTCTCACCCCTCCACTTT. Translating it yields CASSFRDVSPLHF.

The V gene is TRBV12-2, the J gene TRBJ1-4. TRBV12-2 is annotated as a pseudogene. The CDR3 loop spans 13 amino acids. As DNA, the CDR3 is TGTGCAAGTCGCCGGGGAGTCGGTGAAAAACTGTTTTTT. Translating it yields CASRRGVGEKLFF.

The chain links TRBV4-2 to TRBJ2-2; the D gene is possibly TRBD2 (5 bases). V lost 2 bases, J lost 6 bases, and 10 bases lay in between. Germline CDR1 and CDR2: LGHNA and YNFKEQ. CDR3 length: 14 residues. DNA of the CDR3: TGTGCCAGCAGCCAATCACCGGGGTCCGGGGAGCTGTTTTTT. Encoded protein: CASSQSPGSGELFF.

V gene TRBV7-6 combines with J gene TRBJ2-7; 13 bases agree with TRBD2. V dropped 5 bases and J dropped 4; count of bases not matched to a gene: 5. CDR1 is SGHVS and CDR2 is FNYEAQ in the germline V gene. The CDR3 consists of 15 residues. The CDR3 loop is CASSPRLAGGYEQYF. CDR3 bases: TGTGCCAGCAGCCCCCGACTAGCGGGAGGTTACGAGCAGTACTTC.

This sequence joins TRBV6-4 and TRBJ2-1, with 12 bases that match TRBD2. The CDR3 sequence is 15 residues long. Germline loops: CDR1 MRHNA, CDR2 SNTAGT. The V and J ends lost 5 bases and 8 bases, in that order; junction bases with no gene match: 7. The CDR3 sequence: CASSPSSGGADEQFF. In DNA, the CDR3 is TGTGCCAGCAGTCCCTCTAGCGGGGGGGCCGATGAGCAGTTCTTC.

The chain carries TRBV5-8 and TRBJ1-1, with 9 bases matching TRBD1. Germline trimming cut 6 bases from V and 4 bases from J; bases unmatched to any gene: 7. The CDR3 is 14 amino acids. CDR1 and CDR2 (germline): SGHTS, YDEGEE. CDR3 DNA: TGTGCCAGCAAGGGACAGGGTGTCGGCACTGAAGCTTTCTTT. Its translation: CASKGQGVGTEAFF.

V is TRBV15 and J is TRBJ2-5; 10 nucleotides agree with TRBD1. V lost 0 bases and J lost 4; bases outside the gene matches: 5. CDR1 and CDR2 (germline): LNHNV, YYDKDF (reference sequence). The CDR3 has 16 residues. CDR3 amino acids: CATSREGQGLVETQYF. As DNA, the CDR3 is TGTGCCACCAGCAGAGAGGGACAGGGGCTGGTAGAGACCCAGTACTTC.

This clone occurred a few times. V and J are TRBV6-5 and TRBJ2-1; 8 bases are a match to TRBD2. There are 14 residues in the CDR3. Trimming removed 4 bases from V and 7 bases from J; junction bases left unmatched: 6. Germline CDR1 is MNHEY and CDR2 is SVGAGI. The CDR3: CASSSSGGGNEQFF. The CDR3 nucleotides are TGTGCCAGCAGTTCGAGCGGGGGTGGTAATGAGCAGTTCTTC.

This rearrangement joins TRBV5-6 to TRBJ2-7; 10 bases agree with TRBD1. Per the germline V gene, CDR1 is SGHDT and CDR2 is YYEEEE. J lost 5 bases, V lost 2 bases, and 1 base had no gene match. The CDR3 spans 13 residues. The CDR3 loop is CASSFGTGDEQYF. Here the CDR3 DNA reads TGTGCCAGCAGCTTTGGGACAGGGGACGAGCAGTACTTC.

The chain is built from TRBV21-1 and TRBJ2-1; the table assigns TRBD2, which was not confirmed against the DNA. TRBV21-1 is assigned pseudogene status. This CDR3 region has 19 residues. Written as DNA, the CDR3 is TGTGCCAGCCTTAACTACAGGATTCAGCGGGGGCGGAAGGGAGATGAGCAGTTCTTC. It translates to CASLNYRIQRGRKGDEQFF.

CDR3 sequence reads: CASRGQPTDTQYF. The CDR3 DNA sequence: TGTGCCAGTAGGGGACAGCCTACAGATACGCAGTATTTT. This chain joins TRBV19 and TRBJ2-3; 7 nucleotides align to TRBD1. Unmatched junction bases numbered 3, after V lost 6 bases and J lost 3 bases. The CDR3 runs 13 residues. Looked up from germline, CDR1 is LNHDA and CDR2 is SQIVND (reference sequence).

The J gene is TRBJ2-3, the V gene TRBV5-4, with 13 bases matching TRBD2. The CDR3 length is 16 residues. Germline V gene data show CDR1 as SGHNT and CDR2 as YYREEE (reference sequence). The J segment lost 5 bases and the V segment lost 4 bases, leaving 7 bases of the junction unmatched. This CDR3 reads CASSLTSGRAGDTQYF. The CDR3 nucleotides are TGTGCCAGCAGCCTAACTAGCGGGAGGGCCGGAGATACGCAGTATTTT.

A single count supports this clone. V gene TRBV4-1 combines with J gene TRBJ1-1; 8 bases are shared with TRBD1. The ends lost 3 bases at V and 9 bases at J; junction bases unmatched: 15. The CDR3 totals 16 residues. From germline, CDR1 is MGHRA and CDR2 YSYEKL. In nucleotides, the CDR3 is TGCGCCAGCAGCCACCAAGAGGCAGTTGTCAGGGGGCAAGCTTTCTTT. Its protein is CASSHQEAVVRGQAFF.

This chain joins TRBV7-9 and TRBJ1-4; perhaps TRBD1 as D (5 bases). The V end lost 2 bases, the J end lost 8 bases, and 12 bases lay between the germline ends. This CDR3 is built from 14 residues. Per the germline V gene, CDR1 is SEHNR and CDR2 is FQNEAQ (reference sequence). In DNA, the CDR3 is TGTGCCAGCAGCTTATTGCAGGGTGGAGAAAAACTGTTTTTT. It codes for CASSLLQGGEKLFF.

The V and J genes are TRBV6-1 and TRBJ1-2, with 7 bases that match TRBD1. The J segment lost 8 bases and the V segment lost 6 bases, leaving 6 bases of the junction unmatched. CDR1 is MNHNS and CDR2 is SASEGT in the germline V gene. This CDR3 region has 12 residues. The CDR3: CASRGTAGGYTF. In DNA form, the CDR3 reads TGTGCCAGCAGGGGGACAGCTGGAGGCTACACCTTC.

V gene TRBV6-5 combines with J gene TRBJ1-2; 7 nucleotides match TRBD1. Germline loops: CDR1 MNHEY, CDR2 SVGAGI. The CDR3 extends over 14 amino acids. V trimming: 6 bases; J trimming: 2 bases; junction bases outside the gene matches: 6. CDR3 residues: CASRPGQFNYGYTF. CDR3 coding DNA: TGTGCCAGCAGACCGGGACAGTTCAACTATGGCTACACCTTC.

V usage is TRBV5-1 and J usage is TRBJ1-1, with D maybe TRBD1 (6 bases). Trimming pared 0 bases from V and 0 bases from J, leaving 12 bases between. The CDR3 extends over 16 amino acids. Germline loops: CDR1 SGHRS, CDR2 YFSETQ. CDR3 nucleotides: TGCGCCAGCAGCTTGGGACAGGTGAACCTGAACACTGAAGCTTTCTTT. Amino acids: CASSLGQVNLNTEAFF.

Of note for this clone: The sample contains more than one DNA sequence encoding this CDR3. The chain couples TRBV5-8 to TRBJ2-5; 11 nucleotides match TRBD2. The CDR3 runs 15 residues. V gave up 5 bases and J gave up 2 bases; unmatched junction bases: 5. CDR1 is SGHTS, CDR2 YDEGEE, per germline. CDR3 residues: CASSYGTSGQETQYF. The DNA for the CDR3 is TGTGCCAGCAGTTACGGGACTAGCGGACAAGAGACCCAGTACTTC.

This sequence joins TRBV2 and TRBJ2-7; 7 positions agree with TRBD1. This CDR3 contains 14 residues. Trimming at V came to 2 bases and at J to 2 bases, leaving 3 bases not matched to a gene. Germline values: CDR1 SNHLY, CDR2 FYNNEI. Here the CDR3 reads CASSESRGPYEQYF. DNA of the CDR3: TGTGCCAGCAGTGAATCTAGGGGGCCCTACGAGCAGTACTTC.